Listed here are 30 T cell receptor beta chains from one sample, sequenced in a study of OX40 agonist ivuxolimab in advanced cancers. Libraries were prepared by immunoSEQ multiplex PCR; TCRdb keeps only in-frame clonotypes and omits some of them. The data hold over 85,000 clones, with roughly nine tenths observed a single time. The sequencing used CD4+ or CD8+ T cells sorted from blood, collected in a trial of the OX40 agonist ivuxolimab. These receptors all stem from an adult with an advanced solid tumor such as melanoma, head and neck, liver or kidney cancer.

V usage is TRBV2 and J usage is TRBJ2-2; D unclear. From germline, CDR1 is SNHLY and CDR2 FYNNEI. Trimming removed 6 bases from V and 1 base from J, with 6 bases in between. The CDR3 covers 13 residues. The CDR3 sequence: CASRRLNTGELFF. CDR3 coding DNA: TGTGCCAGCAGAAGACTGAACACCGGGGAGCTGTTTTTT.

V gene TRBV6-6 combines with J gene TRBJ1-3; D gene uncertain. The CDR3 runs to 15 residues. V was pared by 4 bases and J by 0 bases, with 10 bases between. CDR1 MNHNY and CDR2 SVGAGI come from the germline V gene (reference sequence). CDR3 DNA sequence: TGTGCCAGCAGTTTGGACTCGAGCTCTGGAAACACCATATATTTT. It encodes CASSLDSSSGNTIYF.

The CDR3 loop is CASTGGQVLYEQYF. For the CDR3, the DNA is TGTGCCAGCACCGGGGGACAGGTCCTCTACGAGCAGTACTTC. The chain employs TRBV5-4 and TRBJ2-7; TRBD1 aligns across 8 bases. With 6 bases clipped from V and 3 bases from J, the junction kept 8 bases outside the gene matches. Germline V gene lookup returns CDR1 SGHNT and CDR2 YYREEE (reference sequence). This CDR3 is 14 amino acids long.

The CDR3 loop reads CASSRDDNSYGYTF. In DNA, the CDR3 is TGTGCCAGCTCCAGGGACGACAATTCCTATGGCTACACCTTC. V is TRBV5-4 and J is TRBJ1-2; tentative D call: TRBD1 (5 bases). The germline CDR1 and CDR2 sequences are SGHNT and YYREEE (reference sequence). V was cut by 7 bases and J by 4 bases, with 17 bases left in between. This CDR3 is built from 14 residues.

The chain employs TRBV7-2 and TRBJ2-5; D might be TRBD1 or TRBD2, each matching 5 bases. In germline, CDR1 is SGHTA, CDR2 FQGNSA. The CDR3 sequence is 14 residues long. V shed 3 bases and J shed 3 bases, with 11 bases lying between them. The CDR3 nucleotides read TGTGCCAGCAGCTTGGGTGGGACCGAAGAGACCCAGTACTTC. Translation: CASSLGGTEETQYF.

The chain carries TRBV11-3 and TRBJ2-1; tentatively, D is TRBD1 (5 bases). CDR1 and CDR2 from the germline V gene are SGHNT and YENEEA. V was clipped by 3 bases and J by 11 bases, with 11 bases between them. This CDR3 spans 12 amino acids. This CDR3 reads CASSFRQPQQFF. CDR3 nucleotides: TGTGCCAGCAGCTTCAGACAGCCGCAGCAGTTCTTC.

This clone has more than one count but fewer than ten. This sequence joins TRBV5-4 and TRBJ2-3, with D possibly being TRBD1 (6 bases). Germline V lookup: CDR1 SGHNT, CDR2 YYREEE (reference sequence). V was pared by 4 bases and J by 6 bases, with 18 bases between. This CDR3 comprises 15 residues. The CDR3 DNA sequence: TGTGCCAGCAGCCCGGGACACTCCACCCGGGATACGCAGTATTTT. Translated: CASSPGHSTRDTQYF.

The V and J genes are TRBV7-6 and TRBJ1-1; 9 nucleotides line up with TRBD1. The V gene's germline CDR1 is SGHVS and CDR2 FNYEAQ. J gave up 10 bases and V 5 bases, and 8 bases lay outside the gene matches. CDR3 length equals 13 residues. CDR3 in amino acids: CASSPQGAQGAFF. CDR3 sequence (DNA): TGTGCCAGCAGCCCACAGGGGGCGCAGGGAGCTTTCTTT.

This clone was recorded only once. The V call is TRBV6-6, the J call TRBJ1-1; D ambiguous. This CDR3 is 14 amino acids long. Germline V gives CDR1 MNHNY, CDR2 SVGAGI (reference sequence). The V end was cut by 7 bases, the J end by 1 base, with 13 bases between. For the CDR3, the DNA is TGTGCCAGCACCATTAACGGACCGAACACTGAAGCTTTCTTT. Residues: CASTINGPNTEAFF.

The gene calls are TRBV7-2 and TRBJ1-1; D remains unclear. The V end was cut by 1 base, the J end by 1 base, with 10 bases between. CDR1 and CDR2 from the germline V gene are SGHTA and FQGNSA. The CDR3 extends over 15 amino acids. The CDR3 region has the DNA TGTGCCAGCAGCTTAGGGCAGGTTACGAACACTGAAGCTTTCTTT. Amino acids: CASSLGQVTNTEAFF.

This clone was observed a handful of times. V usage is TRBV2 and J usage is TRBJ2-5, with D possibly matching TRBD2 (7 bases). The CDR3 is 15 residues long. Germline V lookup: CDR1 SNHLY, CDR2 FYNNEI. V was cut by 9 bases and J by 5 bases, with 22 bases left in between. The CDR3 spells CASASEGGRPETQYF. In DNA form, the CDR3 reads TGTGCCAGTGCCTCTGAGGGGGGGCGCCCCGAGACCCAGTACTTC.

This chain uses TRBV18 with TRBJ1-5; 7 nucleotides align to TRBD1. The ends lost 2 bases at V and 0 bases at J; junction bases unmatched: 4. Germline V gene data show CDR1 as KGHSH and CDR2 as LQKENI. The CDR3 covers 16 residues. This CDR3 is CASSPGTANSNQPQHF. Written as DNA, the CDR3 is TGTGCCAGCTCACCAGGGACAGCCAATAGCAATCAGCCCCAGCATTTT. The full variable domain, its missing parts supplied by reference TRBV18 and TRBJ1-5, is NAGVMQNPRHLVRRRGQEARLRCSPMKGHSHVYWYRQLPEEGLKFMVYLQKENIIDESGMPKERFSAEFPKEGPSILRIQQVVRGDSAAYFCASSPGTANSNQPQHFGDGTRLSIL.

The chain joins TRBV7-8 to TRBJ2-3, with a weak D call TRBD2 (6 bases). CDR1 and CDR2 from the germline V gene are SGHVS and FQNEAQ. CDR3 length: 17 amino acids. The V end was cut by 3 bases, the J end by 4 bases, with 20 bases between. The CDR3 region has the DNA TGTGCCAGCAGCTTGGCCCAGGGACTCGGGCGGGCAGATACGCAGTATTTT. Protein product: CASSLAQGLGRADTQYF.

The V call is TRBV14, the J call TRBJ1-2; no clear D. V was shortened by 1 base and J by 7 bases, with 10 bases between the two germline ends. This CDR3 contains 13 residues. Germline loops: CDR1 SGHDN, CDR2 FVKESK. Here the CDR3 DNA reads TGTGCCAGCAGCCAAGTAAGGGCGGCTGGCTACACCTTC. This encodes CASSQVRAAGYTF.

The chain has TRBV4-3 and TRBJ1-5; perhaps TRBD1 as D (6 bases). This CDR3 is 16 amino acids long. Looked up from germline, CDR1 is LGHNA and CDR2 is YSLEER. The V end was cut by 0 bases, the J end by 2 bases, with 11 bases between. CDR3 coding DNA: TGCGCCAGCAGCCAAGATAGTAGGGGGGGCAATCAGCCCCAGCATTTT. Its translation is CASSQDSRGGNQPQHF.

The rearrangement links TRBV7-9 to TRBJ1-1, with TRBD1 as a possible D gene (5 bases). CDR1 is SEHNR and CDR2 is FQNEAQ in the germline V gene (reference sequence). The CDR3 extends over 13 amino acids. CDR3 coding DNA: TGTGCTTCAAACCGGGGCAGCCTCACTGAAGCTTTCTTT. This sequence encodes CASNRGSLTEAFF.

Written as DNA, the CDR3 is TGTGCCAGCAGCTTGGACAATCAGCCCCAGCATTTT. Translation: CASSLDNQPQHF. The rearrangement links TRBV5-8 to TRBJ1-5, with D unclear. The V end lost 0 bases, the J end lost 3 bases, and 1 base lay between the germline ends. Germline lookup yields CDR1 SGHTS and CDR2 YDEGEE. CDR3 length: 12 amino acids.

The gene calls are TRBV19 and TRBJ2-1; D gene ambiguous. Germline-derived CDR1 and CDR2 are LNHDA and SQIVND (reference sequence). V was cut by 3 bases and J by 2 bases, with 5 bases left in between. The CDR3 loop spans 13 amino acids. The CDR3 region is CASSIVAYNEQFF. The DNA for the CDR3 is TGTGCCAGTAGTATTGTGGCCTACAATGAGCAGTTCTTC.

The rearrangement joins TRBV6-6 to TRBJ1-2, with a possible D match to TRBD1 (5 bases). Between the trimmed V and J ends, which lost 8 bases and 0 bases, there was a span of 13 bases. This CDR3 comprises 14 residues. Germline-derived CDR1 and CDR2 are MNHNY and SVGAGI (reference sequence). CDR3 amino acids: CASRGADPNYGYTF. CDR3 in DNA: TGTGCCAGCCGCGGGGCAGACCCTAACTATGGCTACACCTTC.

The rearrangement uses TRBV5-6 and TRBJ2-7; the D is unclear. The CDR3 is made up of 15 amino acids. V lost 1 base, J lost 3 bases, and 14 bases lay in between. Germline CDR1 and CDR2: SGHDT and YYEEEE. The CDR3 protein is CASSLFSDSFYEQYF. The CDR3 DNA reads as TGTGCCAGCAGCTTGTTCTCCGACTCCTTCTACGAGCAGTACTTC.

The rearrangement links TRBV11-3 to TRBJ2-7, with D perhaps assigned TRBD1 or TRBD2 (6 bases each). Looked up from germline, CDR1 is SGHNT and CDR2 is YENEEA. Trimming left V 5 bases short and J 5 bases short, with 19 bases between. The CDR3 loop spans 15 amino acids. CDR3 bases: TGTGCCAGCAGCCCACTGCCCGGGGGCCTCCACGAGCAGTACTTC. It yields the protein CASSPLPGGLHEQYF.

In DNA, the CDR3 is TGCGCCAGCAGCCCCACAGAGTCTGGAAACACCATATATTTT. Its translation is CASSPTESGNTIYF. The chain has TRBV5-1 and TRBJ1-3; D is undetermined. The CDR3 loop spans 14 amino acids. The germline V gene has CDR1 SGHRS and CDR2 YFSETQ. Between the trimmed V and J ends, which lost 4 bases and 1 base, there was a span of 9 bases.

The chain is built from TRBV5-6 and TRBJ1-4; 8 nucleotides line up with TRBD1. With 4 bases clipped from V and 7 bases from J, the junction kept 9 bases outside the gene matches. CDR1 SGHDT and CDR2 YYEEEE come from the germline V gene. The CDR3 is 15 amino acids. The CDR3 coding sequence is TGTGCCAGCAGCCCTCTCCGGACAGGGTCTGAAAAACTGTTTTTT. Protein sequence: CASSPLRTGSEKLFF.

This clone has only one observation. The genes are TRBV5-8 and TRBJ2-1, with a possible D match to TRBD2 (6 bases). The CDR3 extends over 15 amino acids. V was clipped by 4 bases and J by 4 bases, with 15 bases between them. Germline V gene data show CDR1 as SGHTS and CDR2 as YDEGEE. Here the CDR3 reads CASSPLVGGYNEQFF. The CDR3, as DNA: TGTGCCAGCAGCCCACTAGTGGGGGGTTACAATGAGCAGTTCTTC.

The V call is TRBV28, the J call TRBJ1-5; D unclear. Germline V gives CDR1 MDHEN, CDR2 SYDVKM. Trimming pared 7 bases from V and 2 bases from J, leaving 15 bases between. The CDR3 has 15 residues. The CDR3 coding sequence is TGTGCCAGCACCCCCCGGGATAAAGGCAATCAGCCCCAGCATTTT. Its protein product is CASTPRDKGNQPQHF.

This clone was detected once. The rearrangement uses TRBV11-2 and TRBJ1-2, with a possible D match to TRBD1 (6 bases). This CDR3 contains 15 residues. CDR1 and CDR2 (germline): SGHAT, FQNNGV. V lost 4 bases to trimming and J lost 2 bases, with 14 bases between them. The CDR3 nucleotides read TGTGCCAGCAGCTACGGGGGGGCGAGGAACTATGGCTACACCTTC. This codes for CASSYGGARNYGYTF.

This chain connects TRBV2 to TRBJ1-6, with TRBD1 as a possible D gene (5 bases). The CDR3 extends over 14 amino acids. V gave up 6 bases and J gave up 7 bases, with 13 bases separating them. Germline assignment: CDR1 SNHLY and CDR2 FYNNEI. The DNA for the CDR3 is TGTGCCAGCAGGGCCGACAGCCAAAATTCACCCCTCCACTTT. Protein sequence: CASRADSQNSPLHF.

In its sample, this clone was seen once. V gene TRBV5-1 combines with J gene TRBJ1-1, with 7 bases aligning to TRBD1. Germline values: CDR1 SGHRS, CDR2 YFSETQ. The V and J ends lost 1 base and 3 bases, in that order; junction bases with no gene match: 12. This CDR3 is 17 amino acids long. For the CDR3, the DNA is TGCGCCAGCAGCTTGCGGCAGGGGGGAAGGGGTGACACTGAAGCTTTCTTT. It codes for CASSLRQGGRGDTEAFF.

CDR3 in amino acids: CASSAPGVGAENEQFF. CDR3 in DNA: TGTGCCAGCAGCGCGCCGGGGGTGGGGGCCGAAAATGAGCAGTTCTTC. V usage is TRBV7-8 and J usage is TRBJ2-1; D may match TRBD1 or TRBD2 (6 bases each). The CDR3 runs 16 residues. Germline CDR1 is SGHVS and CDR2 is FQNEAQ. V shed 5 bases and J shed 7 bases, with 21 bases lying between them.

The chain recombines TRBV7-9 with TRBJ2-5, with no clear D. Germline V gene data show CDR1 as SEHNR and CDR2 as FQNEAQ (reference sequence). V shed 7 bases and J shed 5 bases, with 11 bases lying between them. The CDR3 runs 12 residues. This chain's CDR3 is CASTDNRETQYF. The CDR3 DNA is TGTGCCAGCACCGATAATCGGGAGACCCAGTACTTC.